These 26 T cell receptor beta chains share one sample of origin, sequenced in a study of T-cell memory formation after mild COVID-19 (dated by TCRdb to about 2021). The method behind the library was 5' RACE. The instrument given in TCRdb is Illumina NovaSeq 6000. TCRdb itself trimmed the public reads at Q25 with fastp, ran MiXCR and retained productive beta chains. When rows share a CDR3 protein, they turn into one entry using the most common DNA and genes. This sample lists about 320,000 distinct CDR3 sequences; roughly an eighth were detected once. Roughly a fifth of the sample comes from the top ten. Material for sequencing was PBMCs or a T cell subset sorted from them (not recorded which). These receptors all stem from a man younger than 35 who had mild COVID-19 (a few samples of this study predate the infection). The sample titles of this study are shuffled in the database, so cell type and time point are left out; the donor was told from shared clones.

This clonotype was recorded a few times. The rearrangement joins TRBV27 to TRBJ2-5, with D perhaps TRBD2 (6 bases). V lost 0 bases to trimming and J lost 7 bases, with 6 bases between them. Germline-derived CDR1 and CDR2 are MNHEY and SMNVEV (reference sequence). The CDR3 consists of 12 residues. CDR3 DNA sequence: TGTGCCAGCAGTTTATCGGGGGGGACCCAGTACTTC. Amino acid sequence: CASSLSGGTQYF.

This clonotype was seen at least ten times. The V gene is TRBV28, the J gene TRBJ2-7, with D perhaps matching TRBD2 (7 bases). Trimming stripped 4 bases from V and 2 bases from J, with 15 bases between. CDR1 and CDR2 from the germline V gene are MDHEN and SYDVKM. The CDR3 totals 15 residues. CDR3 DNA: TGTGCCAGCAGTTCCACGGGGGGCATAACCTACGAGCAGTACTTC. Residues: CASSSTGGITYEQYF. Full variable domain (remainder filled in from reference TRBV28 and TRBJ2-7): DVKVTQSSRYLVKRTGEKVFLECVQDMDHENMFWYRQDPGLGLRLIYFSYDVKMKEKGDIPEGYSVSREKKERFSLILESASTNQTSMYLCASSSTGGITYEQYFGPGTRLTVT.

The rearrangement uses TRBV19 and TRBJ2-1, with D possibly matching TRBD1 (6 bases). This CDR3 region has 14 residues. The germline CDR1 and CDR2 sequences are LNHDA and SQIVND (reference sequence). V lost 8 bases and J 4 bases, leaving 15 bases between the germline ends. This CDR3 is CASVQARGYNEQFF. CDR3 nucleotides: TGTGCCAGTGTCCAAGCCAGGGGATACAATGAGCAGTTCTTC.

V usage is TRBV19 and J usage is TRBJ2-5; 7 nucleotides match TRBD1. Germline V gene data show CDR1 as LNHDA and CDR2 as SQIVND (reference sequence). V shed 3 bases and J 5 bases; nucleotides not matched to a gene: 18. The CDR3 runs to 18 residues. The CDR3 sequence: CASSIRKTYRGVGETQYF. The DNA of the CDR3 is TGTGCCAGTAGTATTCGAAAGACCTACAGGGGTGTGGGGGAGACCCAGTACTTC.

This clonotype was seen a few times. The chain combines TRBV2 with TRBJ2-3; 7 positions agree with TRBD1. CDR3 length: 14 residues. V was pared by 4 bases and J by 5 bases, with 6 bases of the junction left unmatched. Germline V CDR1 and CDR2: SNHLY, FYNNEI. CDR3 in amino acids: CASSAQGGRDTQYF. CDR3 nucleotide sequence: TGTGCCAGCAGTGCCCAAGGGGGCCGAGATACGCAGTATTTT.

The J gene is TRBJ1-5, the V gene TRBV7-2; D call uncertain. CDR1 is SGHTA and CDR2 is FQGNSA in the germline V gene. The germline V and J ends were trimmed by 5 bases and 8 bases, with 19 bases remaining between them. This CDR3 contains 15 residues. CDR3 bases: TGTGCCAGCAGCAAAAACGGTCCAATCCGGGAGCCCCAGCATTTT. Protein sequence: CASSKNGPIREPQHF.

The CDR3 is CASVGWGNTEAFF. The CDR3 coding sequence is TGTGCCAGCGTAGGTTGGGGGAACACTGAAGCTTTCTTT. This rearrangement joins TRBV11-2 to TRBJ1-1; D gene unclear. Germline CDR1 SGHAT, CDR2 FQNNGV. V was trimmed by 8 bases and J by 1 base, leaving 11 bases between them. The CDR3 extends over 13 amino acids. The complete variable domain, with remaining parts taken from reference TRBV11-2 and TRBJ1-1, reads EAGVAQSPRYKIIEKRQSVAFWCNPISGHATLYWYQQILGQGPKLLIQFQNNGVVDDSQLPKDRFSAERLKGVDSTLKIQPAKLEDSAVYLCASVGWGNTEAFFGQGTRLTVV.

The V call is TRBV6-2 or TRBV6-3, the J call TRBJ1-4; D perhaps matches TRBD1 (5 bases). Trimming pared 5 bases from V and 8 bases from J, leaving 18 bases between. There are 15 residues in the CDR3. The germline gives CDR1 MNHEY, CDR2 SVGEGT. The CDR3 protein is CASSGGQAAREKLFF. CDR3 bases: TGTGCCAGCAGTGGAGGACAAGCGGCTCGGGAAAAACTGTTTTTT.

The V call is TRBV19, the J call TRBJ1-2, with 8 bases aligning to TRBD1. The trim removed 3 bases at V and 6 bases at J, leaving 3 bases unmatched. The length of the CDR3 is 13 residues. Germline-derived CDR1 and CDR2 are LNHDA and SQIVND (reference sequence). The CDR3 coding sequence is TGTGCCAGTAGTATTCAGACAGGGGATGGCTACACCTTC. Residues: CASSIQTGDGYTF.

This clonotype came up many times. The chain carries TRBV4-3 and TRBJ2-5, with 7 bases matching TRBD2. V lost 1 base to trimming and J lost 2 bases; unmatched junction nucleotides: 4. This CDR3 has 15 amino acids. CDR1 and CDR2 (germline): LGHNA, YSLEER. CDR3 nucleotide sequence: TGCGCCAGCAGCCAAGGGGGGAGGGAGCAAGAGACCCAGTACTTC. Translation: CASSQGGREQETQYF.

In this sample, this clonotype turned up a few times. J is TRBJ1-2 and V is TRBV20-1; D uncertain. V was pared by 5 bases and J by 7 bases, with 14 bases between. The germline V gene has CDR1 DFQATT and CDR2 SNEGSKA (reference sequence). The CDR3 is made up of 12 amino acids. CDR3 region: CSALGGFSGYTF. DNA of the CDR3: TGCAGTGCTTTAGGCGGGTTTAGTGGCTACACCTTC.

The chain combines TRBV20-1 with TRBJ2-3; D is ambiguous. The CDR3 runs to 12 residues. The germline V and J ends were trimmed by 6 bases and 8 bases, with 15 bases remaining between them. Looked up from germline, CDR1 is DFQATT and CDR2 is SNEGSKA (reference sequence). Here the CDR3 DNA reads TGCAGTGCCAACCCCGCCGGATCTACGCAGTATTTT. Protein: CSANPAGSTQYF.

In this sample, this clonotype turned up a few times. The rearrangement uses TRBV6-5 and TRBJ2-7; the D call may be TRBD1 or TRBD2 (7 bases each). The CDR3 runs to 16 residues. In germline, CDR1 is MNHEY, CDR2 SVGAGI. The germline V and J ends were trimmed by 5 bases and 3 bases, with 20 bases remaining between them. The CDR3 nucleotides are TGTGCCAGCAGTGGGAGGGGGGACAGACACGTCTACGAGCAGTACTTC. Its translation: CASSGRGDRHVYEQYF.

The chain carries TRBV6-2 or TRBV6-3 and TRBJ2-1, with 7 bases that match TRBD1. The CDR3 runs to 14 residues. V shed 8 bases and J 4 bases; nucleotides not matched to a gene: 8. Looked up from germline, CDR1 is MNHEY and CDR2 is SVGEGT. This chain's CDR3 is CASEDRLVYNEQFF. Written as DNA, the CDR3 is TGTGCCAGCGAGGACAGGCTCGTTTACAATGAGCAGTTCTTC.

This clonotype was found a few times. This chain links TRBV6-2 or TRBV6-3 with TRBJ2-1, with 12 bases aligning to TRBD2. The length of the CDR3 is 14 residues. CDR1 and CDR2 from the germline V gene are MNHEY and SVGEGT. After removal of 10 bases from V and 5 bases from J, the junction contained 6 bases not matched to a gene. The CDR3 DNA is TGTGCCATCACGGGACTAGCGGGCAACAATGAGCAGTTCTTC. This sequence encodes CAITGLAGNNEQFF.

The chain recombines TRBV4-1 with TRBJ1-2; 7 bases fit TRBD1. This CDR3 has 15 residues. J was trimmed by 1 base and V by 2 bases; bases with no gene match: 4. Germline assignment: CDR1 MGHRA and CDR2 YSYEKL. The CDR3 DNA reads TGCGCCAGCAGCCAACCGACAGGGAGTAACTATGGCTACACCTTC. Protein product: CASSQPTGSNYGYTF.

This clonotype was detected a few times. The CDR3 reads CASSQDQSPLHF. The CDR3, as DNA: TGTGCCAGCAGCCAAGATCAATCACCCCTCCACTTT. This chain connects TRBV14 to TRBJ1-6; D is unclear. CDR3 length: 12 amino acids. CDR1 SGHDN and CDR2 FVKESK come from the germline V gene. Trimming removed 0 bases at V and 10 bases at J, with 4 bases between.

In its sample, this clonotype was seen a few times. The chain couples TRBV7-9 to TRBJ2-1; D might be TRBD2 (6 bases). V dropped 5 bases and J dropped 10 bases, with 15 bases sitting between them. This CDR3 has 13 amino acids. The germline gives CDR1 SEHNR, CDR2 FQNEAQ (reference sequence). CDR3 DNA: TGTGCCAGCAGCGCACGGGACTCGCCAGAGCAGTTCTTC. Protein sequence: CASSARDSPEQFF.

The V and J genes are TRBV10-2 and TRBJ2-3, with D uncertain. CDR3 length: 13 amino acids. Germline assignment: CDR1 WSHSY and CDR2 SAAADI. V lost 8 bases and J 0 bases, leaving 9 bases between the germline ends. The CDR3 DNA is TGCGCCAGCGCGTGGCGGAGCACAGATACGCAGTATTTT. It translates to CASAWRSTDTQYF.

The chain uses TRBV27 and TRBJ1-1, with 7 bases matching TRBD1. V lost 5 bases, J lost 5 bases, and 8 bases stayed unmatched. Germline V gene data show CDR1 as MNHEY and CDR2 as SMNVEV (reference sequence). The CDR3 length is 14 residues. CDR3 protein: CASSPYRQGTEAFF. CDR3 DNA: TGTGCCAGCAGTCCGTATAGACAGGGAACTGAAGCTTTCTTT.

V usage is TRBV20-1 and J usage is TRBJ1-6; D perhaps matches TRBD1 (5 bases). The CDR3 contains 15 residues. Trimming cost V 4 bases and J 0 bases, with 10 bases left between them. Germline CDR1 reads DFQATT; CDR2 reads SNEGSKA (reference sequence). This CDR3 is CSAKETASYNSPLHF. The CDR3 DNA reads as TGCAGTGCTAAAGAGACAGCCTCCTATAATTCACCCCTCCACTTT.

This clonotype was observed a handful of times. This chain joins TRBV5-1 and TRBJ1-5; D gene uncertain. Looked up from germline, CDR1 is SGHRS and CDR2 is YFSETQ. V lost 4 bases and J 3 bases, leaving 8 bases between the germline ends. The CDR3 covers 13 residues. The chain's CDR3 is CASSHGDNQPQHF. The CDR3 nucleotides read TGCGCCAGCAGCCATGGGGACAATCAGCCCCAGCATTTT.

This clonotype was counted only a few times. This rearrangement joins TRBV7-2 to TRBJ1-1; 10 bases fit TRBD1. After removal of 4 bases from V and 9 bases from J, the junction contained 5 bases not matched to a gene. The germline gives CDR1 SGHTA, CDR2 FQGNSA. The CDR3 extends over 13 amino acids. The CDR3 loop reads CASSSDRGWKAFF. In DNA, the CDR3 is TGTGCCAGCAGCTCGGACAGGGGGTGGAAAGCTTTCTTT.

The V and J genes are TRBV5-4 and TRBJ1-1, with D possibly TRBD1 on 5 matching bases. Looked up from germline, CDR1 is SGHNT and CDR2 is YYREEE (reference sequence). V lost 2 bases and J 10 bases, leaving 12 bases between the germline ends. The CDR3 loop spans 12 amino acids. This CDR3 reads CASSLGAQGAFF. The CDR3 DNA follows: TGTGCCAGCAGCTTAGGGGCGCAGGGAGCTTTCTTT. Full variable domain (rest looked up from reference TRBV5-4 and TRBJ1-1): ETGVTQSPTHLIKTRGQQVTLRCSSQSGHNTVSWYQQALGQGPQFIFQYYREEENGRGNFPPRFSGLQFPNYSSELNVNALELDDSALYLCASSLGAQGAFFGQGTRLTVV.

The chain joins TRBV7-9 to TRBJ2-3; 7 bases agree with TRBD2. Trimming at V came to 6 bases and at J to 1 base, leaving 7 bases not matched to a gene. Germline V gives CDR1 SEHNR, CDR2 FQNEAQ (reference sequence). This CDR3 is built from 15 residues. The CDR3 sequence is CASRARGDRTDTQYF. CDR3 nucleotide sequence: TGTGCCAGCAGGGCCCGGGGGGATCGCACAGATACGCAGTATTTT.

The chain couples TRBV6-5 to TRBJ1-4; D gene unclear. Germline V CDR1 and CDR2: MNHEY, SVGAGI. The CDR3 length is 13 residues. Trimming removed 6 bases at V and 8 bases at J, with 13 bases between. The CDR3 loop reads CASSYRLGEKLFF. DNA for the CDR3: TGTGCCAGCAGCTACCGGCTGGGAGAAAAACTGTTTTTT.